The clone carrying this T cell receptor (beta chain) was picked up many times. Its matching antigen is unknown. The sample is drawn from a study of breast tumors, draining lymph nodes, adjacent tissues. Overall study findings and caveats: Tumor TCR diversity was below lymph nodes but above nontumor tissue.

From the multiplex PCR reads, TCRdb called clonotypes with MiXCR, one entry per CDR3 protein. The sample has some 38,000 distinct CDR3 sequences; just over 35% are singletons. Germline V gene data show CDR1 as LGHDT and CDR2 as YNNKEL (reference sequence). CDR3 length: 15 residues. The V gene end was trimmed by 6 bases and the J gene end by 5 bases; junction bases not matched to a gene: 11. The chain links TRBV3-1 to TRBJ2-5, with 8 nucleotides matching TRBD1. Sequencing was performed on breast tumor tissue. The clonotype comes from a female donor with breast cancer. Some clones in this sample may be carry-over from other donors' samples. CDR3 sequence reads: CASSSPTGVQETQYF. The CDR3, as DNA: TGTGCCAGCAGTTCACCGACAGGGGTCCAGGAGACCCAGTACTTC.